The text below deals with one TCR beta chain. The antigen is undetermined. This sample stems from a study of cytomegalovirus exposure and HLA in healthy donors. Points from the study as a whole: Roughly uniform sequencing depth across donors was assumed, possibly incorrectly. Most subjects had HLA-A and HLA-B alleles reportedly predicted accurately by TCR beta sequences. TCR beta chains numbering 164 were designated cytomegalovirus-associated. Further analysis, carried out later, found HLA-associated TCR beta chains more clonally expanded than equally common other chains.

The primer mix had 60 Vbeta and 13 Jbeta primers. Some clones are missing from TCRdb's copy, which holds only in-frame ones; the method was immunoSEQ multiplex PCR. In the table there are 100,000 to 120,000 clones, approximately 83% of which are singletons. CDR1 and CDR2 (germline): MDHEN, SYDVKM. The junction had 5 bases not matched to a gene; V was cut back by 5 bases and J by 11 bases. This CDR3 has 12 residues. Specimen: PBMCs. This chain joins TRBV28 and TRBJ1-4; TRBD1 matches 7 bases. The origin of this receptor is a woman between 18 and 30 years old in good health and CMV-seronegative. The CDR3 region is CASSLLRGKLFF. CDR3 in DNA: TGTGCCAGCAGTCTCCTCAGGGGGAAACTGTTTTTT. Drawing the rest from reference TRBV28 and TRBJ1-4, the complete variable domain is DVKVTQSSRYLVKRTGEKVFLECVQDMDHENMFWYRQDPGLGLRLIYFSYDVKMKEKGDIPEGYSVSREKKERFSLILESASTNQTSMYLCASSLLRGKLFFGSGTQLSVL.